The rows below give T cell receptor beta chains drawn from one sample of a study of CD8+ T cells in alopecia areata. The method was immunoSEQ multiplex PCR; TCRdb's version includes in-frame clones alone and lacks a portion of them. The table records 80,000 to 100,000 clones, 35% to 50% of them present only once. Sequenced: CD4+ T cells sorted from blood. The receptors originated from a human donor with alopecia areata. Each CDR3 is given with its conserved first and last residue. The D gene is left open where the match is weak. A clone size is listed for some rows: how often the clone was seen (once, few, many), or a class if it is expanded.

D gene	clone size	V gene	J gene	CDR3 DNA	CDR3 protein
TRBD2	few	TRBV29-1	TRBJ2-1	TGCAGCGTTGCTAGCGGGAGGCTCCCATACAATGAGCAGTTCTTC	CSVASGRLPYNEQFF
TRBD1	few	TRBV7-8	TRBJ1-2	TGTGCCAGCAGCTCTCGGACAGGGACCTATGGCTACACCTTC	CASSSRTGTYGYTF
NA	many	TRBV7-2	TRBJ2-2	TGTGCCAGCAGCGCGGGACGGAACACCGGGGAGCTGTTTTTT	CASSAGRNTGELFF
NA	NA	TRBV4-2	TRBJ1-1	TGTGCCAGCAGCCAAAGGACCGGGACACCGATTGAAGCTTTCTTT	CASSQRTGTPIEAFF
NA	NA	TRBV30	TRBJ2-7	TGTGCCTGGAGCCCCCAGGGCGCCGAGCAGTACTTC	CAWSPQGAEQYF
TRBD1	NA	TRBV7-2	TRBJ1-2	TGTGCCAGCAGCTCTGACAGGGCCGGGTGGGGCTACACCTTC	CASSSDRAGWGYTF
NA	NA	TRBV29-1	TRBJ1-2	TGCAGCGTTGACGAGGATGGCTACACCTTC	CSVDEDGYTF
NA	few	TRBV28	TRBJ2-7	TGTGCCAGCAGTTCCTACCGATATGCCGACTTC	CASSSYRYADF
NA	few	TRBV28	TRBJ2-1	TGTGCCAGCCAAAGGTTCGCCAATGAGCAGTTCTTC	CASQRFANEQFF
NA	NA	TRBV13	TRBJ1-6	TGTGCCAGCAGCGGAGGACGGACTAATTCACCCCTCCACTTT	CASSGGRTNSPLHF
NA	NA	TRBV29-1	TRBJ1-1	TGCAGCGTTGGGGTCCTGGGCGGACCTGTATCTGTTTTCTTT	CSVGVLGGPVSVFF
NA	NA	TRBV7-2	TRBJ2-5	TGTGCCAGCAGCCAACCCCTGGGAGCACAAGAGACCCAGTACTTC	CASSQPLGAQETQYF
NA	few	TRBV21-1	TRBJ2-5	TGTGCCAGCAGCAAAGCACCCCGGGACCGAGGACACCAAGAGACCCAGTACTTC	CASSKAPRDRGHQETQYF
TRBD1	NA	TRBV29-1	TRBJ1-6	TGCAGCGTTTCAAAGGACAGGGACTCACCCCTCCACTTT	CSVSKDRDSPLHF
NA	few	TRBV29-1	TRBJ2-7	TGCAGCGTTGAAGCTCGAAGGGGGGAGCAGTACTTC	CSVEARRGEQYF
NA	few	TRBV23-1	TRBJ1-5	TGCGCCAGCAGATATAGGTGGACGGAGGGCAATCAGCCCCAGCATTTT	CASRYRWTEGNQPQHF
NA	once	TRBV6-6	TRBJ2-7	TGTGCCAGCAGTTCGATATTTTACGAGCAGTACTTC	CASSSIFYEQYF
TRBD1	NA	TRBV30	TRBJ2-1	TGTGCCTGGAGCGAGGACAGGGGAAAGAATGAGCAGTTCTTC	CAWSEDRGKNEQFF
TRBD2	few	TRBV29-1	TRBJ2-3	TGCAGCGTTGGTTCGGCGGGGGGGCGGACAGATACGCAGTATTTT	CSVGSAGGRTDTQYF
NA	few	TRBV29-1	TRBJ2-3	TGCAGCGTTGCCAAGGGGTGGGCGGATACGCAGTATTTT	CSVAKGWADTQYF
TRBD1	once	TRBV30	TRBJ1-1	TGTGCCTGGAGTGTCTCAGGGGGCACCACTGAAGCTTTCTTT	CAWSVSGGTTEAFF
NA	NA	TRBV29-1	TRBJ2-1	TGCAGCGTCGCAAGAGCCAATGAGCAGTTCTTC	CSVARANEQFF
TRBD2	NA	TRBV7-8	TRBJ2-7	TGTGCCAGCAGCCCGGTTCGGGCGGGGGGTGAGCAGTACTTC	CASSPVRAGGEQYF
NA	NA	TRBV30	TRBJ2-7	TGTGCCTGGACGAGGGGCTCCTACGAGCAGTACTTC	CAWTRGSYEQYF
NA	NA	TRBV7-2	TRBJ1-2	TGTGCCAGCAGCCCAGACAGTTTCCTTAACTATGGCTACACCTTC	CASSPDSFLNYGYTF
NA	NA	TRBV5-1	TRBJ2-3	TGCGCCAGCAGCTTAAACCCCGGCACAGATACGCAGTATTTT	CASSLNPGTDTQYF
TRBD1	NA	TRBV27	TRBJ2-5	TGTGCCAGCAGTTCCCACAGGGGGCTGGAGACCCAGTACTTC	CASSSHRGLETQYF
NA	NA	TRBV18	TRBJ1-6	TGTGCCAGCTCGCCGGGGGATTCACCCCTCCACTTT	CASSPGDSPLHF
TRBD2	NA	TRBV29-1	TRBJ2-1	TGCAGCGTTGGAAGCGGGAGGGGCGATGAGCAGTTCTTC	CSVGSGRGDEQFF
TRBD2	few	TRBV19	TRBJ2-1	TGTGCCAGTAGTACCGGGACTAGCGGGAGTTATGAGCAGTTCTTC	CASSTGTSGSYEQFF
TRBD2	NA	TRBV18	TRBJ2-7	TGTGCCAGCTCACCTATCAGCGGGGTAACCTACGAGCAGTACTTC	CASSPISGVTYEQYF